Included here is one T cell receptor (beta chain) sequence, with context. Germline CDR1 is SGHKS and CDR2 is YYEKEE (reference sequence). The CDR3 is made up of 15 amino acids. V was clipped by 4 bases and J by 3 bases; unmatched bases: 4. This sample was taken from a study of blood T cell repertoires in COVID-19. Study-wide background: T cells, B-cell-depleted T cells, or PBMCs supplied cDNA or gDNA.

As handled by the study authors: Estimated nucleated cell counts came from reference gene primer amplification. TCRdb's copy holds only in-frame clones and misses some; the assay was immunoSEQ multiplex PCR. V and J calls and clone size are copied from that table; D and trimming were computed from the DNA. This sample has about 190,000 clones, with roughly 84% found just once. Assignments of participants to cohorts depended upon their own reported clinical history. Exposed enrollees encountered a COVID-19 case at some point within 2 weeks before study entry. The TCR originated in a woman aged 25 to 39 who had been exposed to COVID-19. The J gene is TRBJ1-3, the V gene TRBV5-5; 10 bases agree with TRBD1. The sequenced material came from PBMCs or T cells enriched from blood (not recorded which). CDR3 sequence: CASSMTGGFGNTIYF. The DNA of the CDR3 is TGTGCCAGCAGCATGACAGGGGGCTTTGGAAACACCATATATTTT. Drawing the rest from reference TRBV5-5 and TRBJ1-3, the complete variable domain is DAGVTQSPTHLIKTRGQQVTLRCSPISGHKSVSWYQQVLGQGPQFIFQYYEKEERGRGNFPDRFSARQFPNYSSELNVNALLLGDSALYLCASSMTGGFGNTIYFGEGSWLTVV.